This TCR beta chain emerged from a study of response to subunit inactivated influenza vaccine. Study observations and caveats: That few new T cells are recruited by each seasonal influenza vaccination was the authors' suggestion.

On this clonotype itself: Its antigen is still unknown.

The V segment lost 3 bases and the J segment 6 bases; nucleotides outside the gene matches: 6. In germline, CDR1 is MDHEN, CDR2 SYDVKM. CDR3 length: 14 amino acids. TCRdb itself ran the RT-PCR reads through MiXCR, one entry per CDR3 protein. The sample shows about half a million distinct CDR3 sequences, 25% of them seen only once. Specimen: CD4+ T cells sorted from PBMCs, collected roughly 5 days after vaccination. This TCR was recovered from a man in his fifties who received an inactivated influenza vaccine. The rearrangement uses TRBV28 and TRBJ2-7, with TRBD2 identical over 9 bases. This CDR3 is CASSLGRGGTEQYF. The CDR3 nucleotides are TGTGCCAGCAGTTTGGGGCGGGGGGGTACCGAGCAGTACTTC.